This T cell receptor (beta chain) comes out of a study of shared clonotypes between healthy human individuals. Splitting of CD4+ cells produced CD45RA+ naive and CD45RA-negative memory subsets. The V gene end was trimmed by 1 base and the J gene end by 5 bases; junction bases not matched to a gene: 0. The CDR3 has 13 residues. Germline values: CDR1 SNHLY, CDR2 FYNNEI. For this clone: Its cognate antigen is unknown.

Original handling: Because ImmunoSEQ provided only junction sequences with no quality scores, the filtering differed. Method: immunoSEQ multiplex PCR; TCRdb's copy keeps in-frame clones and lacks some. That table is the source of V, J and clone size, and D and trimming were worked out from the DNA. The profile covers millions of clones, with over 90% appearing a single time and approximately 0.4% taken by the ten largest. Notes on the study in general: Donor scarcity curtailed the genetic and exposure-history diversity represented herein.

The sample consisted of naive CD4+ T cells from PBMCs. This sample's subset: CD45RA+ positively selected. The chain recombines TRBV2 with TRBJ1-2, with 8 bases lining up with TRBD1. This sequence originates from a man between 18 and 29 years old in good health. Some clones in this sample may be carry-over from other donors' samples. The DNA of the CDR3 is TGTGCCAGCAGTGAAGGACAGGGGTATGGCTACACCTTC. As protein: CASSEGQGYGYTF.